This is a list of T cell receptor beta chains from one sample in a study of CD8 T cells in Susac syndrome. TCRdb re-analysed the immunoSEQ multiplex PCR reads in MiXCR, keeping a single row per CDR3 protein. The data hold about 430,000 distinct CDR3 sequences, with approximately 89% observed a single time. Sequencing used CD8+ T cells from PBMCs. The receptors stem from a human donor with multiple sclerosis. Both conserved end residues are part of each CDR3. Each record gives: CDR3 length, J gene, V gene, CDR3 protein.

length: 16; J: TRBJ2-7; V: TRBV29-1; CDR3: CSVAGTPGQGVGEQYF
length: 13; J: TRBJ1-5; V: TRBV28; CDR3: CASSLIADQPQHF
length: 17; J: TRBJ1-6; V: TRBV4-1; CDR3: CASSQELPGQYNSPLHF
length: 15; J: TRBJ2-7; V: TRBV28; CDR3: CASRVRQGISYEQYF
length: 13; J: TRBJ2-7; V: TRBV20-1; CDR3: CSARRGTDYEQYF
length: 14; J: TRBJ1-1; V: TRBV19; CDR3: CASSIDLGDTEAFF
length: 13; J: TRBJ2-5; V: TRBV5-4; CDR3: CASSQGEAETQYF
length: 17; J: TRBJ2-1; V: TRBV29-1; CDR3: CSVLGIRREANYNEQFF
length: 13; J: TRBJ2-1; V: TRBV12-5; CDR3: CASGLVRLNEQFF
length: 14; J: TRBJ2-7; V: TRBV5-1; CDR3: CASSLLDRASEQYF
length: 15; J: TRBJ1-4; V: TRBV29-1; CDR3: CSVENPQGSNEKLFF
length: 16; J: TRBJ2-5; V: TRBV6-2/TRBV6-3; CDR3: CASSWTSGKGWETQYF
length: 14; J: TRBJ2-2; V: TRBV7-3; CDR3: CASSLRISTGELFF
length: 19; J: TRBJ2-3; V: TRBV29-1; CDR3: CSVEGSKGRDHDLTDTQYF
length: 15; J: TRBJ2-1; V: TRBV2; CDR3: CASSPSGGAYNEQFF
length: 12; J: TRBJ2-5; V: TRBV12-3/TRBV12-4; CDR3: CASSSMGVAQYF